The 10 T cell receptor beta chains below all came from one sample that was sequenced in a study of molecular identifiers for immune sequencing clone quantification. TCRdb re-called the PCR reads with MiXCR, one entry per CDR3 protein. This sample has about 630,000 distinct CDR3 sequences, with 25% found just once. The sample comprised naive CD8+ T cells from blood, with Jurkat cell RNA spiked in. Subset of the sample: FACS-sorted CD8+CD4-CCR7+CD45RA+ naive T cells. The source of these receptors is a human donor in good health. Some libraries in this study had Jurkat cell RNA spiked in.

With respect to this clonotype: With a much larger clone just one base away, this may be a read error. The chain carries TRBV18 and TRBJ2-5; a possible D gene is TRBD2 (5 bases). In germline, CDR1 is KGHSH, CDR2 LQKENI. V was pared by 0 bases and J by 7 bases, with 6 bases between. This CDR3 region has 12 residues. CDR3 DNA: TGTGCCAGCTCACCACCGGGAGCGACCCAGTACTTC. Amino acids: CASSPPGATQYF.

As for this clonotype: The conserved phenylalanine or tryptophan is not found at the CDR3 terminus, so this likely reflects a read error. The chain is built from TRBV27 and TRBJ2-7, with D perhaps TRBD1 (6 bases). Germline CDR1 and CDR2: MNHEY and SMNVEV (reference sequence). The CDR3 is 11 residues long. Deletions cut 3 bases from V and 6 bases from J, with 6 bases between. Here the CDR3 reads CASSLGAEQYL. For the CDR3, the DNA is TGTGCCAGCAGTTTGGGGGCCGAGCAGTACCTC.

The rearrangement joins TRBV7-9 to TRBJ2-2; 14 bases map to TRBD2. The CDR3 extends over 18 amino acids. CDR1 is SEHNR, CDR2 FQNEAQ, per germline (reference sequence). Trimming took 7 bases from V and 4 from J; bases not matched to a gene: 11. CDR3 bases: TGTGCCAGCACCCCAGAAGGACTAGCGGGAGGAAGCACCGGGGAGCTGTTTTTT. Its translation: CASTPEGLAGGSTGELFF. Based on the CDR3 plus reference TRBV7-9 and TRBJ2-2, the full variable domain is DTGVSQNPRHKITKRGQNVTFRCDPISEHNRLYWYRQTLGQGPEFLTYFQNEAQLEKSRLLSDRFSAERPKGSFSTLEIQRTEQGDSAMYLCASTPEGLAGGSTGELFFGEGSRLTVL.

Comments on this clonotype: This may arise from a read error, as a much more abundant clone is one base away. This sequence joins TRBV28 and TRBJ2-7; D is perhaps TRBD2 (5 bases). V dropped 7 bases and J dropped 5 bases, with 21 bases sitting between them. Germline CDR1 reads MDHEN; CDR2 reads SYDVKM. This CDR3 spans 15 amino acids. The CDR3 loop reads CASNGPSQSLHEQYF. CDR3 sequence (DNA): TGTGCCAGCAATGGGCCTAGCCAGTCCCTCCACGAGCAGTACTTC.

Concerning this clonotype: The junction differs from germline at one of its ends, possibly a read error. This chain joins TRBV27 and TRBJ2-7; 11 bases line up with TRBD2. The CDR3 length is 17 residues. Looked up from germline, CDR1 is MNHEY and CDR2 is SMNVEV (reference sequence). The CDR3 DNA follows: TGTGCCAGCAGTTTGCTAGCGGGGGGACCAGAGGCCTACGAGCAGTGCTTC. Residues: CASSLLAGGPEAYEQCF.

This clonotype was seen a handful of times. One base away lies a much larger clone, so this may be a sequencing read error. V gene TRBV27 combines with J gene TRBJ1-5, with D unclear. The CDR3 runs to 13 residues. Per germline, CDR1 MNHEY and CDR2 SMNVEV (reference sequence). The V gene lost 6 bases and the J gene lost 0 bases, with 6 bases spanning the gap. The CDR3 region is CASRHNSNQPQHF. CDR3 nucleotide sequence: TGTGCCAGCAGACATAATAGCAATCAGCCCCAGCATTTT.

As for this clonotype: A much larger clone differs by one base, so this may be a read error. The chain has TRBV7-3 and TRBJ2-2, with 8 bases fitting TRBD2. This CDR3 has 14 residues. CDR1 and CDR2 (germline): SGHTA, FQGTGA. Written as DNA, the CDR3 is TGTTCCACCCGGGCGGGAGGTTACACCGGGGAGCTGTTTTTT. Protein sequence: CSTRAGGYTGELFF.

The chain employs TRBV5-5 and TRBJ2-1; D is perhaps TRBD2 (6 bases). Germline assignment: CDR1 SGHKS and CDR2 YYEKEE (reference sequence). There are 11 residues in the CDR3. Trimming cost V 2 bases and J 13 bases, with 10 bases left between them. In DNA form, the CDR3 reads TGTGCCAGCAGCTTACCGGGACTTCAGTTCTTC. Residues: CASSLPGLQFF.

Ten or more counts support this clonotype. This may arise from a read error, as a much more abundant clone is one base away. The chain recombines TRBV6-2 or TRBV6-3 with TRBJ2-3; D unresolved. Germline V gives CDR1 MNHEY, CDR2 SVGEGT. Trimming stripped 2 bases from V and 4 bases from J, with 1 base between. The CDR3 is made up of 11 amino acids. CDR3 bases: TGTGCCAGCAGTTACCCAGATACGCAGTATTTT. This translates into CASSYPDTQYF.

This clonotype was picked up many times. J is TRBJ2-3 and V is TRBV7-2, with 10 nucleotides matching TRBD2. V lost 5 bases and J lost 1; bases outside the gene matches: 15. Germline V gene sequence: CDR1 SGHTA, CDR2 FQGNSA. This CDR3 contains 19 residues. The CDR3 is CASSPRPLLAGTGTDTQYF. CDR3 coding DNA: TGTGCCAGCAGCCCTAGACCCCTACTAGCGGGAACAGGCACAGATACGCAGTATTTT.